This record concerns one TCR beta chain sequence. TCRB transcripts that were expressed got sequenced, as all of the isolated RNA had been reverse transcribed. The method was immunoSEQ multiplex PCR; TCRdb's version includes in-frame clones alone and lacks a portion of them. Of over 500,000 clones in the sample, roughly a sixth are singletons; the top ten hold roughly 0.098%. The data were taken from a study of beta chain features in type 1 diabetes. The germline V and J ends were trimmed by 0 bases and 7 bases, with 9 bases remaining between them. The V gene's germline CDR1 is MRHNA and CDR2 SNTAGT. The CDR3 covers 13 residues.

The receptor's source is a man aged 18 to 35 in good health. Input material: naive CD4+ T cells from blood. The V call is TRBV6-4, the J call TRBJ1-2; D not certain. CDR3 region: CASSDSRRSGYTF. The CDR3 DNA reads as TGTGCCAGCAGTGACTCGAGGAGGAGTGGCTACACCTTC.